This record concerns one T cell receptor (beta chain) sequence. Base qualities are not recorded, but no much larger clone differs from it by a single base. These data belong to a study of graft-versus-host responses after intestinal transplantation (TCRdb year 2021). Concerning the study at large: Recipients received multivisceral, liver-intestinal, or isolated intestinal transplants. Donor T cell macrochimerism was defined as a peak of at least 4% donor T cells among recipient peripheral blood mononuclear cells. Anti-thymocyte globulin induction was given to all recipients, followed by maintenance tacrolimus and steroids for two to four years. The cohort enrolled about two dozen intestinal transplant recipients, one of whom was a retransplant, and 3 patients without pretransplant specimens were excluded. Graft-versus-host and host-versus-graft alloreactive T cell clones were tracked in the graft, circulation and bone marrow after intestinal transplantation using bulk TCR-beta CDR3 sequencing. Samples from a few later patients were sequenced in-house on an Illumina MiSeq with MiXCR processing rather than by the commercial service. To identify alloreactive clones, pre-transplant mixed lymphocyte reaction products were sequenced and compared with unstimulated pre-transplant donor and recipient T cells. Paper-wide results and their limitations: GvH clones were found in recipient bone marrow, and some of the GvH clones appeared earlier in ileal mucosa or blood, which is consistent with an intestinal mucosal origin. Early after transplant, peak levels of circulating GvH clones were found to be associated with declines in HvG clones. The relatively low number and heterogeneity of intestinal transplant patients limited the conclusions. High GvH to HvG T cell clonal ratios were observed in the allografts of patients with donor T cell macrochimerism.

The germline V gene sets CDR1 to KGHSH and CDR2 to LQKENI. Trimming costs V 2 bases and J 7 bases, and their ends lie 15 bases apart. Measured from the cysteine to the phenylalanine, the CDR3 is 15 residues long. The DNA shown is the 45-base CDR3, in frame from base 1. The library was generated by the immunoSEQ multiplex PCR assay. For most patients, genomic DNA was isolated with the Qiagen DNeasy Blood and Tissue Kit and shipped frozen to Adaptive Biotechnologies for TCR sequencing. For most patients, high-throughput TCR-beta CDR3 sequencing of genomic DNA was performed by Adaptive Biotechnologies. Concerning the study's data processing: TCR sequencing data were retrieved from Adaptive's ImmunoSEQ software for 15 to 20 patients, whereas three other patients were processed with MiXCR and VDJtools. To correct CD4 versus CD8 sorting errors, sequences present in both subsets at a frequency ratio below 5:1 were removed. CDR3 nucleotide sequences shared between donor and recipient were removed because the origin of such sequences could not be assigned. To be classed as alloreactive, a clone needed at least 2-fold expansion over unstimulated cells and a minimum CFSE-low frequency of 0.002% (template counts) or 0.001% (read counts). Mappable clones were those detected in sequenced pre-transplant spleen, lymph node, or MLR CFSE-low populations of the donor or recipient. The cumulative frequency of alloreactive clones was calculated as a percentage of all sequences, weighted by copy number. TCRdb retrieved this table from immuneACCESS and kept in-frame rearrangements only. Not all clones are present; in checked studies, unresolved V genes account for under half, and no reason is known for the remainder. V, J and clone size are taken as reported in that table, and D and trimming were inferred from the DNA itself. Within this sample are about 21,000 clones, with about half of them counted one time only. About 1% of the sample belongs to the ten largest clones.

The time point label on this specimen signifies: cells obtained before transplantation from donor or recipient. Mixed lymphocyte reactions plated 200,000 CFSE-labeled pre-transplant responders with 200,000 irradiated violet-dye-labeled stimulators and were cultured for 6 days. Proliferating CD3+CD4+CFSE-low and CD3+CD8+CFSE-low responder cells were FACS-sorted on a BD Influx sorter after the mixed lymphocyte reaction. This chain joins TRBV18 to TRBJ1-5, with the D gene not confidently named. The receptor comes from a human patient who received an intestinal transplant. The source material was alloreactive CD4+ T cells from a mixed lymphocyte reaction culture, sampled before intestinal transplant. In light of the paper, this sample's cell subset or site label describes: CFSE-low proliferating T cells sorted from roughly 6-day pre-transplant mixed lymphocyte reaction (GvH or HvG direction). The DNA sequence is as follows: TGTGCCAGCTCACCAGCCGGTGGCGCGGGGCAGCCCCAGCATTTT. Translated, this is CASSPAGGAGQPQHF.